The clone carrying this T cell receptor (beta chain) was seen a few times. Its antigen is undetermined. V gave up 4 bases and J gave up 0 bases, with 9 bases separating them. This CDR3 spans 14 amino acids. This sample was taken from a study of early T cells in non-severe SARS-CoV-2 infection. Study in general: Bulk RNA from unsorted whole blood was sequenced; chains were unpaired. Study conclusions and caveats: VDJdb matching, biased toward anti-spike CD8 responses, missed private and CD4 specificities.

Individual cDNA molecules were tagged with unique molecular identifiers, the study reported. TCRdb processed the 5' RACE reads anew with MiXCR; each CDR3 protein has one entry. The sample carries about 81,000 distinct CDR3 sequences, 13% to 15% recorded once. This clonotype originated in an adult who was a healthcare worker with PCR-confirmed SARS-CoV-2 infection or an uninfected control (not recorded which). Material: whole blood. The chain uses TRBV12-3 or TRBV12-4 and TRBJ1-2; perhaps TRBD1 as D (5 bases). CDR3 coding DNA: TGTGCCAGCAGTTCAACAGGCGCTAACTATGGCTACACCTTC. This gives the protein CASSSTGANYGYTF.